One and the same sample provided the 16 T cell receptor beta chains below, sequenced in a study of T cells in Graves' hyperthyroidism and ophthalmopathy. Authors of the study amplified TCR beta CDR3 regions from RNA transcripts. First-round RT-PCR of the TCR CDR3 relied on the HTBI primer set. One entry per CDR3 protein results from TCRdb running MiXCR on the multiplex PCR reads. The table includes over 700,000 distinct CDR3 sequences, under 20% detected once. The sequencing sample was made of blood. Receptors were obtained from a woman aged 45-60 years with Graves' hyperthyroidism that later progressed to Graves' ophthalmopathy.

This clonotype was seen many times. The gene calls are TRBV6-1 and TRBJ2-7; possible D gene TRBD2, 6 bases. This CDR3 region has 15 residues. Germline V gene lookup returns CDR1 MNHNS and CDR2 SASEGT. V lost 5 bases and J lost 2, with 16 bases in between. CDR3 DNA sequence: TGTGCCAGCAGTTTACAGGAGGGTTACCCCTACGAGCAGTACTTC. This codes for CASSLQEGYPYEQYF.

In its sample, this clonotype was seen many times. This chain links TRBV11-2 with TRBJ1-1, with TRBD1 identical over 9 bases. Germline V gene data show CDR1 as SGHAT and CDR2 as FQNNGV. The V gene end was trimmed by 4 bases and the J gene end by 7 bases; junction bases not matched to a gene: 7. The CDR3 loop spans 14 amino acids. CDR3 loop: CASSSLDRGNEAFF. CDR3 nucleotide sequence: TGTGCCAGCAGCTCCTTGGACAGGGGCAATGAAGCTTTCTTT.

This clonotype was found once. The rearrangement joins TRBV7-9 to TRBJ1-6; tentatively, D is TRBD1 (5 bases). The ends were cut back, 4 bases at V and 8 bases at J, with 15 bases in the middle. CDR1 SEHNR and CDR2 FQNEAQ come from the germline V gene (reference sequence). The CDR3 runs 15 residues. CDR3 DNA: TGTGCCAGCAGCTCCCGGGGGGGTGGAGATTCACCCCTCCACTTT. It is translated as CASSSRGGGDSPLHF. The full variable domain, in which reference TRBV7-9 and TRBJ1-6 provide the parts outside the CDR3, is DTGVSQNPRHKITKRGQNVTFRCDPISEHNRLYWYRQTLGQGPEFLTYFQNEAQLEKSRLLSDRFSAERPKGSFSTLEIQRTEQGDSAMYLCASSSRGGGDSPLHFGNGTRLTVT.

The chain recombines TRBV5-5 with TRBJ1-4; D is uncertain. The CDR3 has 13 amino acids. The germline V gene has CDR1 SGHKS and CDR2 YYEKEE (reference sequence). V lost 1 base to trimming and J lost 7 bases, with 8 bases between them. Written as DNA, the CDR3 is TGTGCCAGCAGCTTGAAAGGTAGTGAAAAACTGTTTTTT. It specifies CASSLKGSEKLFF.

This clonotype was recorded a few times. The rearrangement links TRBV20-1 to TRBJ1-3; D is ambiguous. Germline loops: CDR1 DFQATT, CDR2 SNEGSKA (reference sequence). The CDR3 has 13 amino acids. V lost 3 bases, J lost 0 bases, and 6 bases lay in between. Written as DNA, the CDR3 is TGCAGTGCTAGGCCCATCTCTGGAAACACCATATATTTT. Protein sequence: CSARPISGNTIYF.

This clonotype was seen a few times. The rearrangement links TRBV7-9 to TRBJ1-1, with 7 bases lining up with TRBD1. V shed 1 base, J shed 2 bases, and the junction held 4 bases outside the gene matches. The CDR3 runs 15 residues. Germline CDR1 SEHNR, CDR2 FQNEAQ (reference sequence). The DNA of the CDR3 is TGTGCCAGCAGCTTAGAGACAGGGCCAAACACTGAAGCTTTCTTT. Translated: CASSLETGPNTEAFF.

This clonotype has ten or more counts. The chain carries TRBV5-1 and TRBJ1-1; D uncertain. CDR1 is SGHRS and CDR2 is YFSETQ in the germline V gene. V lost 4 bases, J lost 0 bases, and 10 bases lay in between. CDR3 length: 14 amino acids. The CDR3 region is CASSENQVNTEAFF. The CDR3 DNA follows: TGCGCCAGCAGCGAAAATCAGGTGAACACTGAAGCTTTCTTT.

This clonotype was recorded at least ten times. The gene calls are TRBV12-3 or TRBV12-4 and TRBJ1-5; D unclear. The CDR3 spans 14 residues. Trimming cost V 6 bases and J 3 bases, with 12 bases left between them. CDR3 coding DNA: TGTGCCAGCAGATCCGGGCAGAACAATCAGCCCCAGCATTTT. This codes for CASRSGQNNQPQHF.

This clonotype showed up many times. V usage is TRBV3-1 and J usage is TRBJ2-7; 12 bases match TRBD1. CDR1 and CDR2 from the germline V gene are LGHDT and YNNKEL (reference sequence). After removal of 0 bases from V and 6 bases from J, the junction contained 6 bases not matched to a gene. There are 16 residues in the CDR3. As DNA, the CDR3 is TGTGCCAGCAGCCAAGATTTCGGGACAGGGGGCCGCGAGCAGTACTTC. It is translated as CASSQDFGTGGREQYF.

The rearrangement links TRBV9 to TRBJ2-5, with D unresolved. The germline CDR1 and CDR2 sequences are SGDLS and YYNGEE. The CDR3 contains 14 residues. V lost 0 bases and J 3 bases, leaving 9 bases between the germline ends. This chain's CDR3 is CASSVAGRKETQYF. The CDR3 DNA is TGTGCCAGCAGCGTAGCTGGAAGGAAAGAGACCCAGTACTTC.

This clonotype was counted at least ten times. J is TRBJ1-1 and V is TRBV5-1; D unresolved. This CDR3 is built from 13 residues. V was shortened by 2 bases and J by 1 base, with 6 bases between the two germline ends. The germline gives CDR1 SGHRS, CDR2 YFSETQ. The CDR3 sequence: CASSFTANTEAFF. In nucleotides, the CDR3 is TGCGCCAGCAGCTTCACAGCGAACACTGAAGCTTTCTTT.

The genes are TRBV10-2 and TRBJ1-1; the match to TRBD1 covers 12 bases. The CDR3 covers 21 residues. The V gene end was trimmed by 6 bases and the J gene end by 3 bases; junction bases not matched to a gene: 23. The germline V gene has CDR1 WSHSY and CDR2 SAAADI. As DNA, the CDR3 is TGCGCCAGCAGGGAAATTTGGTGGACCGGGACAGGGGGCGAACTGGACACTGAAGCTTTCTTT. It codes for CASREIWWTGTGGELDTEAFF.

In this sample, this clonotype turned up a few times. V and J are TRBV20-1 and TRBJ1-4; the D is unclear. The V end lost 6 bases, the J end lost 0 bases, and 14 bases lay between the germline ends. This CDR3 has 15 amino acids. Germline loops: CDR1 DFQATT, CDR2 SNEGSKA (reference sequence). The CDR3 loop is CSARSVGATNEKLFF. The CDR3 DNA follows: TGCAGTGCCAGATCTGTTGGGGCAACTAATGAAAAACTGTTTTTT.

This CDR3 is CASSVTGDSFETQYF. The CDR3 nucleotides read TGTGCCAGCAGCGTTACAGGGGATTCCTTCGAGACCCAGTACTTC. V gene TRBV9 combines with J gene TRBJ2-5; 7 bases are a match to TRBD1. Germline CDR1 is SGDLS and CDR2 is YYNGEE. With V trimmed by 2 bases and J by 5 bases, 9 bases remained unmatched. This CDR3 has 15 residues.

In its sample, this clonotype was seen many times. CDR3 sequence reads: CASSYSGSPNNEQFF. CDR3 sequence (DNA): TGTGCCAGCAGTTACTCGGGATCCCCCAACAATGAGCAGTTCTTC. The chain employs TRBV6-6 and TRBJ2-1; D unresolved. This CDR3 is 15 amino acids long. Looked up from germline, CDR1 is MNHNY and CDR2 is SVGAGI (reference sequence). Trimming stripped 0 bases from V and 5 bases from J, with 11 bases between.

The gene calls are TRBV10-3 and TRBJ1-1; TRBD1 aligns across 7 bases. Looked up from germline, CDR1 is ENHRY and CDR2 is SYGVKD. V lost 5 bases and J lost 0; bases outside the gene matches: 9. The CDR3 extends over 16 amino acids. The CDR3 bases are TGTGCCATCAGTAGAATTTCGGGACAGATGAACACTGAAGCTTTCTTT. This codes for CAISRISGQMNTEAFF.